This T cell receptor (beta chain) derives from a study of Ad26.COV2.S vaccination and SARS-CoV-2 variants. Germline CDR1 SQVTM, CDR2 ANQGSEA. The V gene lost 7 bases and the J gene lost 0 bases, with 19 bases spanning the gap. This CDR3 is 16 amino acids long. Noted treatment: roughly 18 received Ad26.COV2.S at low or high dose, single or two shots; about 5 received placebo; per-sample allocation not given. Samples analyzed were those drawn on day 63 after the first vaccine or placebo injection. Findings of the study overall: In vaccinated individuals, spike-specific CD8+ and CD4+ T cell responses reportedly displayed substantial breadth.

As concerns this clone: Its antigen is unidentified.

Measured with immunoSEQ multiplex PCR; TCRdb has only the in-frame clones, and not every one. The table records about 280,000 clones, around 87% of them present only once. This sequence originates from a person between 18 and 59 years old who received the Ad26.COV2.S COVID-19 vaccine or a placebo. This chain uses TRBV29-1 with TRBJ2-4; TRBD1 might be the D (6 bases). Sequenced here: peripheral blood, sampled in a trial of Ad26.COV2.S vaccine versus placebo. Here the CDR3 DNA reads TGCAGCGCAGTTCGTCAGGGGTTCTTAGCCAAAAACATTCAGTACTTC. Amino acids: CSAVRQGFLAKNIQYF.